Reported below is one T cell receptor (beta chain). What it binds is unknown. This sample was included in a study of T cells in Graves' hyperthyroidism and ophthalmopathy. Lactation, pregnancy, other autoimmune disease or uncontrolled infection excluded patients. Initially, at the first diagnosis of hyperthyroidism and before any ophthalmopathy symptoms, blood was sampled. Study results and caveats: Classification by a 13 V-J model distinguished ophthalmopathy from stable hyperthyroidism.

The CDR3 loop spans 13 amino acids. Trimming took 5 bases from V and 1 from J, leaving 10 bases between them. In germline, CDR1 is DFQATT, CDR2 SNEGSKA (reference sequence). Researchers amplified the TCR beta CDR3 regions from RNA transcripts. TCR CDR3 regions were first amplified by RT-PCR with HTBI primers. Using its own MiXCR run on the multiplex PCR reads, TCRdb lists one record per CDR3 protein. The table lists about 25,000 distinct CDR3 sequences, 49% of them singletons. The rearrangement links TRBV20-1 to TRBJ2-3; unclear D gene. This clonotype was obtained from a woman between 35 and 50 years old with Graves' hyperthyroidism that later progressed to Graves' ophthalmopathy. The specimen sequenced was blood. Here the CDR3 DNA reads TGCAGTGCTCCTCCTTCCGGCACAGATACGCAGTATTTT. Protein sequence: CSAPPSGTDTQYF.